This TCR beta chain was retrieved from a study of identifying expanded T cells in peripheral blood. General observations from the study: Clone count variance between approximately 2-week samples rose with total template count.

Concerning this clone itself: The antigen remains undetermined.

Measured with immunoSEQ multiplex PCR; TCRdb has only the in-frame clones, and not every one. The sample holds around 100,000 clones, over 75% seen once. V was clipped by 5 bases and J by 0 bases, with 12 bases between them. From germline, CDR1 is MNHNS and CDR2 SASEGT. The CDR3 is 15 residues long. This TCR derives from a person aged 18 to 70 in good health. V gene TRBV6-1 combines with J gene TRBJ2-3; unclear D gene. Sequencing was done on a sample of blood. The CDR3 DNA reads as TGTGCCAGCAGTTCGGCACTACTTAGCACAGATACGCAGTATTTT. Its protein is CASSSALLSTDTQYF.